This entry concerns a single TCR beta chain. This CDR3 has 14 amino acids. Germline V gene sequence: CDR1 KGHSH, CDR2 LQKENI. Trimming stripped 3 bases from V and 4 bases from J, with 10 bases between. The data stem from a study of blood T cells in healthy people across ages. PCR was performed a second time for about 7 to 11 cycles using a sample-barcoded 5' primer and a J-beta primer mix. A template-switch adaptor with 12 random nucleotides tagged each cDNA molecule. MiXCR was run by TCRdb on the 5' RACE reads, yielding one entry per CDR3 protein. The sample contains fewer than 900,000 distinct CDR3 sequences, roughly 41% of which appear only once.

The V call is TRBV18, the J call TRBJ1-5; D uncertain. This sequence was found in a woman aged 60-75 years in good health. Sequencing was carried out using blood. CDR3 in DNA: TGTGCCAGCTCACCGAACACGGCGAATCAGCCCCAGCATTTT. This translates into CASSPNTANQPQHF. The full variable domain, rest sourced from reference TRBV18 and TRBJ1-5, is NAGVMQNPRHLVRRRGQEARLRCSPMKGHSHVYWYRQLPEEGLKFMVYLQKENIIDESGMPKERFSAEFPKEGPSILRIQQVVRGDSAAYFCASSPNTANQPQHFGDGTRLSIL.